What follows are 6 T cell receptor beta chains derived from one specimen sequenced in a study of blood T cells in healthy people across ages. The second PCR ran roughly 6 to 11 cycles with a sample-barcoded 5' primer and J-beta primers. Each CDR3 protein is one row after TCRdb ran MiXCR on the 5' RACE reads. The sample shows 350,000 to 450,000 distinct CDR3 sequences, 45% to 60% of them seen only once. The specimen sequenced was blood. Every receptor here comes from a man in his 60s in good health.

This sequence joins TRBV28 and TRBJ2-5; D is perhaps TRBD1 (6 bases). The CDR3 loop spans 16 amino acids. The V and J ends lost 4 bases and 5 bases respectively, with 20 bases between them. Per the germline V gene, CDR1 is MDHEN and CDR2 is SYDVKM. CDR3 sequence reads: CASSSLLRGSSETQYF. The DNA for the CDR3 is TGTGCCAGCAGTTCCTTACTCAGGGGATCGTCCGAGACCCAGTACTTC.

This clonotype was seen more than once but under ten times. The DNA for the CDR3 is TGCAGCGTTGAAGGGCACGACAGGGCCCCCTACGAGCAGTACTTC. Protein: CSVEGHDRAPYEQYF. This chain joins TRBV29-1 and TRBJ2-7; 7 nucleotides match TRBD1. Germline V gene data show CDR1 as SQVTM and CDR2 as ANQGSEA. The J segment lost 2 bases and the V segment lost 1 base, leaving 8 bases of the junction unmatched. The CDR3 runs 15 residues.

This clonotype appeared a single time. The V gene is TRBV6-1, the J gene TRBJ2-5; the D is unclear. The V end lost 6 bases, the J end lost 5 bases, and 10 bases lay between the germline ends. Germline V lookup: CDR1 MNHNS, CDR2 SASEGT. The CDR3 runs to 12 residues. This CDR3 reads CASSVRRETQYF. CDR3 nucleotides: TGTGCCAGCAGCGTAAGAAGGGAGACCCAGTACTTC.

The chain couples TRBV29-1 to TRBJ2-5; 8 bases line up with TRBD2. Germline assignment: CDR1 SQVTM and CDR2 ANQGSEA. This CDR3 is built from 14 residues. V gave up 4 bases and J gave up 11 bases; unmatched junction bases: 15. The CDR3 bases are TGCAGCGTTGGTGGGCGGGGGGACATTTTGGAGCAGTACTTC. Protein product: CSVGGRGDILEQYF.

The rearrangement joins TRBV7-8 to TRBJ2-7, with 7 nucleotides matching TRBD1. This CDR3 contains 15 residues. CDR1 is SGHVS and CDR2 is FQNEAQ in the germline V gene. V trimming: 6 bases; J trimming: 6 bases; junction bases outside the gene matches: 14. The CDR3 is CASRADRVKASEQYF. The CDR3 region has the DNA TGTGCCAGCAGGGCCGACAGGGTAAAGGCCTCCGAGCAGTACTTC.

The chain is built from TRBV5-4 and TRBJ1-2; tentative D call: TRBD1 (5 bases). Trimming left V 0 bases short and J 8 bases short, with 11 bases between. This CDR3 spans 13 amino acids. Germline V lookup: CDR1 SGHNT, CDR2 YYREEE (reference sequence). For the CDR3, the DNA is TGTGCCAGCAGCTTGGCCGGGGCTCGGGGCTACACCTTC. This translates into CASSLAGARGYTF.